This T cell receptor beta chain was sequenced during a study of breast tumors, draining lymph nodes, adjacent tissues. This clonotype was found many times. TCRdb reanalysed the multiplex PCR reads using MiXCR and keeps one entry per CDR3 protein. The sample records over 130,000 distinct CDR3 sequences, 30% to 35% being singletons. The CDR3 contains 16 residues. Germline CDR1 reads SGHRS; CDR2 reads YFSETQ. V was clipped by 4 bases and J by 5 bases; unmatched bases: 13. Breast cancer patients provided tissue from their axillary draining lymph nodes. The sequence derives from a female donor with breast cancer. Some clones in this sample may be carry-over from other donors' samples. The V and J genes are TRBV5-1 and TRBJ2-5; 8 bases are shared with TRBD2. The sequenced sample consisted of axillary lymph node tissue. The CDR3 bases are TGCGCCAGCAGCATTAGCGGGGATGCGACTTGGGAGACCCAGTACTTC. As protein: CASSISGDATWETQYF.